The rows below give T cell receptor beta chains drawn from one sample of a study of T-cell reconstitution after alpha-beta-depleted transplantation in children. MiXCR was run by TCRdb on the PCR reads, yielding one entry per CDR3 protein. The sample yields a few hundred thousand distinct CDR3 sequences, approximately 11% seen once. Material: PBMCs from the stem cell graft donor, obtained from the stem cell graft. The receptors originated from a human donor who donated a stem cell graft to a child with acute myeloid leukemia. Each CDR3 is given with its conserved first and last residue. The order of the fields is J gene, D gene, V gene, clone size, CDR3 DNA, CDR3 protein. The D gene is left open where the match is weak. Only some rows state a clone size, as once, few, many or a class for expanded clones.

J: TRBJ2-3; D: TRBD2; V: TRBV20-1; size: NA; DNA: TGCTGTGCTAGAGATCCCCGACTAGCGGGAATGTCAGATACGCAGTATTTT; CDR3: CCARDPRLAGMSDTQYF
J: TRBJ2-6; D: TRBD1; V: TRBV11-1; size: few; DNA: TGTGCCAGCAGCTTCCGGACAGGAAAAGTCTCTGGGGCCAACGTCCTGACTTTC; CDR3: CASSFRTGKVSGANVLTF
J: TRBJ2-1; D: TRBD2; V: TRBV5-1; size: few; DNA: TGCGCCAGCAGGGGACTAGCGGGAGGCAGCAATGAGCAGTTCTTC; CDR3: CASRGLAGGSNEQFF
J: TRBJ2-2; D: TRBD1; V: TRBV5-1; size: many; DNA: TGCGCCAGCAGCTCAACAGGGGTAGGGACCGGGGAGCTGTTTTTT; CDR3: CASSSTGVGTGELFF
J: TRBJ2-3; D: TRBD2; V: TRBV5-1; size: NA; DNA: TGCGCCAGCAGCTTGAAGCGGGATAGCACAGATACGCAGTATTTT; CDR3: CASSLKRDSTDTQYF
J: TRBJ2-7; D: TRBD2; V: TRBV5-4; size: NA; DNA: TGTGCCAGCAGCGGGGGACTAGCAGCCTACGAGCAGTACTTC; CDR3: CASSGGLAAYEQYF
J: TRBJ2-2; D: NA; V: TRBV6-5; size: many; DNA: TGTGCCAGCAGTTACTTCAGAACCGGGGAGCTGTTTTTT; CDR3: CASSYFRTGELFF
J: TRBJ1-1; D: TRBD1; V: TRBV5-1; size: few; DNA: TGCGCCAGCAGCCCCCCGGGACAGCAAGAAGCTTTCTTT; CDR3: CASSPPGQQEAFF
J: TRBJ2-1; D: TRBD1; V: TRBV12-3/TRBV12-4; size: NA; DNA: TGTGCCAGCAGACCGACAGGGGCCAATGAGCAGTTCTTC; CDR3: CASRPTGANEQFF
J: TRBJ1-2; D: TRBD1; V: TRBV18; size: few; DNA: TGTGCCAGCTCACCACCCGGGACAGGCGACGGCTACACCTTC; CDR3: CASSPPGTGDGYTF
J: TRBJ1-6; D: NA; V: TRBV11-2; size: NA; DNA: TGTGCCAGCAGCTTAGGACTCCAGGCAGGGGTAATTTCACCCCTCCACTTT; CDR3: CASSLGLQAGVISPLHF
J: TRBJ1-6; D: NA; V: TRBV4-3; size: many; DNA: TGCGCCAGCAGCCAATTGCCGGGCTCCTATAATTCACCCCTCCACTTT; CDR3: CASSQLPGSYNSPLHF
J: TRBJ1-6; D: NA; V: TRBV6-1; size: NA; DNA: TGTGCCAGCAGTGAAGTGGCGACAGCTCTTGGTTCACCCCTCCACTTT; CDR3: CASSEVATALGSPLHF
J: TRBJ2-5; D: TRBD2; V: TRBV6-5; size: few; DNA: TGTGCCAGCAGTTACGCGGGGGGCCCCCGGGAGACCCAGTACTTC; CDR3: CASSYAGGPRETQYF
J: TRBJ2-7; D: NA; V: TRBV12-3/TRBV12-4; size: NA; DNA: TGTGCCAGCAGTTCCTGGATCTACGAGCAGTACTTC; CDR3: CASSSWIYEQYF
J: TRBJ1-1; D: NA; V: TRBV27; size: few; DNA: TGTGCCAGCAGTGTGTCAGCCTTAAAGAACACTGAAGCTTTCTTT; CDR3: CASSVSALKNTEAFF
J: TRBJ2-5; D: NA; V: TRBV4-3; size: many; DNA: TGCGCCAGCAGCCAAGATCTCATCTACGGCAACTCCCAAGAGACCCAGTACTTC; CDR3: CASSQDLIYGNSQETQYF
J: TRBJ2-1; D: TRBD1; V: TRBV7-6; size: few; DNA: TGTGCCAGCAGCTTACTGGGACAGGGGAATCGCAATGAGCAGTTCTTC; CDR3: CASSLLGQGNRNEQFF
J: TRBJ2-1; D: TRBD2; V: TRBV5-1; size: many; DNA: TGCGCCAGCAGCACGAGCGGGGGGTCCGGTGAGCAGTTCTTC; CDR3: CASSTSGGSGEQFF
J: TRBJ2-6; D: NA; V: TRBV5-5; size: few; DNA: TGTGCCAGCAGGCGGGCCTCTGGGGCCAACGTCCTGACTTTC; CDR3: CASRRASGANVLTF